The rows below give T cell receptor beta chains drawn from one sample of a study of T cells in localized non-small cell lung cancer. Assay: immunoSEQ multiplex PCR; the TCRdb copy retains only in-frame clones and omits some. Of roughly 48,000 clones in the sample, about 80% were seen once. The sample consisted of peripheral blood, taken before any cancer treatment. The receptors were gathered from a man between 35 and 75 years old with stage I squamous cell lung carcinoma. CDR3s include the opening cysteine and the closing phenylalanine or tryptophan. D genes are given only for firm matches. Size values are once, few and many counts, or a class for expanded clones, and some rows have none.

J | D | V | size | CDR3 | DNA
TRBJ2-7 | - | TRBV30 | - | CAWSTGPYEQYF | TGTGCCTGGAGTACTGGGCCCTACGAGCAGTACTTC
TRBJ1-3 | - | TRBV2 | - | CASRFSGNTIYF | TGTGCCAGCAGGTTCTCTGGAAACACCATATATTTT
TRBJ2-7 | TRBD1 | TRBV18 | - | CASSPPPGGYEQYF | TGTGCCAGCTCACCACCCCCAGGGGGCTACGAGCAGTACTTC
TRBJ2-5 | TRBD2 | TRBV27 | - | CASSFSRGGQETQYF | TGTGCCAGCAGTTTTTCTCGGGGGGGTCAAGAGACCCAGTACTTC
TRBJ1-2 | - | TRBV25-1 | - | CASSQAPTGGYTF | TGTGCCAGCAGTCAGGCTCCAACGGGTGGCTACACCTTC
TRBJ1-5 | - | TRBV28 | - | CASSFVAAASNQPQHF | TGTGCCAGCAGTTTCGTGGCGGCAGCAAGCAATCAGCCCCAGCATTTT
TRBJ2-7 | - | TRBV5-4 | - | CASSLRRGQSSYEQYF | TGTGCCAGCAGCCTACGGAGGGGGCAGAGCTCCTACGAGCAGTACTTC
TRBJ1-1 | - | TRBV7-3 | - | CASSQDRNTEAFF | TGTGCCAGCAGCCAGGACAGGAACACTGAAGCTTTCTTT
TRBJ1-1 | - | TRBV30 | - | CAWSRRRGTEAFF | TGTGCCTGGAGCCGCCGCAGGGGCACTGAAGCTTTCTTT
TRBJ2-7 | - | TRBV5-1 | - | CASSLVASLSYEQYF | TGCGCCAGCAGCTTGGTAGCCAGTCTCTCCTACGAGCAGTACTTC
TRBJ1-5 | - | TRBV4-2 | few | CASSQDGVNQPQHF | TGTGCCAGCAGCCAGGACGGGGTCAATCAGCCCCAGCATTTT
TRBJ1-1 | TRBD1 | TRBV6-5 | - | CASRGAGTGGPEAFF | TGTGCCAGCAGGGGGGCCGGGACAGGGGGCCCTGAAGCTTTCTTT
TRBJ1-2 | TRBD1 | TRBV10-3 | few | CAITTTGNGYTF | TGTGCCATCACCACGACAGGGAATGGCTACACCTTC
TRBJ1-2 | - | TRBV28 | - | CASSLGGGKGYTF | TGTGCCAGCAGTTTGGGCGGGGGTAAAGGCTACACCTTC
TRBJ2-6 | - | TRBV7-3 | - | CASSLTSGAGANVLTF | TGTGCCAGCAGCTTAACGTCGGGGGCTGGGGCCAACGTCCTGACTTTC
TRBJ1-2 | - | TRBV29-1 | - | CSAQDRYYGYTF | TGCAGCGCGCAAGACAGATACTATGGCTACACCTTC
TRBJ2-7 | - | TRBV11-3 | - | CASSRGWTANF | TGTGCCAGCAGCCGAGGTTGGACCGCGAACTTC
TRBJ1-2 | TRBD1 | TRBV11-2 | - | CASSSRDREFGGYTF | TGTGCCAGCAGTTCCCGGGACAGGGAATTTGGCGGCTACACCTTC
TRBJ2-4 | - | TRBV10-3 | - | CAISESGAKNIQYF | TGTGCCATCAGTGAATCAGGAGCCAAAAACATTCAGTACTTC
TRBJ2-3 | - | TRBV18 | once | CASSLGDTDTQYF | TGTGCCAGCTCACTGGGGGACACAGATACGCAGTATTTT
TRBJ1-1 | - | TRBV5-1 | - | CASSSAVQGNTEAFF | TGCGCCAGCAGCTCAGCCGTACAGGGGAACACTGAAGCTTTCTTT
TRBJ1-2 | - | TRBV28 | - | CASKIALNYGYTF | TGTGCCAGCAAAATTGCACTTAACTATGGCTACACCTTC
TRBJ1-6 | - | TRBV7-9 | - | CASSSQDPPLHF | TGTGCCAGCAGCTCACAGGACCCACCCCTCCACTTT
TRBJ2-1 | - | TRBV21-1 | few | CASPKGRTIPDEQFF | TGTGCCTCTCCAAAGGGAAGGACTATCCCGGATGAGCAGTTCTTC
TRBJ1-2 | - | TRBV14 | - | CASSQGGRAGYTF | TGTGCCAGCAGCCAAGGGGGGAGGGCTGGCTACACCTTC
TRBJ1-1 | TRBD1 | TRBV18 | - | CASSPYTGGGTEAFF | TGTGCCAGCTCACCATATACAGGGGGCGGGACTGAAGCTTTCTTT
TRBJ2-5 | - | TRBV4-1 | - | CASSQYTESQETQYF | TGCGCCAGCAGCCAGTATACGGAGAGCCAAGAGACCCAGTACTTC
TRBJ1-1 | - | TRBV7-3 | - | CASSPSSANTEAFF | TGTGCCAGCAGCCCATCCTCGGCGAACACTGAAGCTTTCTTT
TRBJ1-6 | - | TRBV28 | - | CASSLGGSYNSPLHF | TGTGCCAGCTCTTTAGGGGGGTCCTATAATTCACCCCTCCACTTT
TRBJ2-7 | - | TRBV9 | once | CASSFSAAAEQYF | TGTGCCAGCAGCTTTTCGGCGGCAGCCGAGCAGTACTTC
TRBJ1-3 | TRBD1 | TRBV5-1 | - | CASSRGQGQNTIYF | TGCGCCAGCAGCAGAGGACAGGGTCAAAACACCATATATTTT
TRBJ2-3 | - | TRBV11-1 | - | CASSHWWGSTDTQYF | TGTGCCAGCAGCCACTGGTGGGGGAGCACAGATACGCAGTATTTT
TRBJ1-1 | - | TRBV29-1 | - | CSVAHMTNTEAFF | TGCAGCGTTGCCCACATGACGAACACTGAAGCTTTCTTT
TRBJ1-6 | - | TRBV5-1 | - | CASSLEGAYSPLHF | TGCGCCAGCAGCTTGGAAGGGGCCTATTCACCCCTCCACTTT
TRBJ2-6 | - | TRBV28 | few | CASSSTAGANVLTF | TGTGCCAGCAGTTCAACAGCTGGGGCCAACGTCCTGACTTTC
TRBJ1-1 | - | TRBV5-1 | - | CASSLGWTEAFF | TGCGCCAGCAGCTTGGGTTGGACTGAAGCTTTCTTT
TRBJ2-3 | - | TRBV6-6 | - | CAFRETLSTDTQYF | TGTGCCTTCCGGGAGACCCTAAGCACAGATACGCAGTATTTT
TRBJ1-1 | TRBD1 | TRBV10-3 | few | CAIKNRGLGNTEAFF | TGTGCCATCAAGAACAGGGGCCTAGGGAACACTGAAGCTTTCTTT
TRBJ1-1 | - | TRBV4-1 | few | CASSQGQSTANTEAFF | TGCGCCAGCAGCCAAGGGCAATCGACAGCGAACACTGAAGCTTTCTTT
TRBJ2-5 | TRBD2 | TRBV4-2 | - | CASSQQGTSGEETQYF | TGTGCCAGCAGCCAACAAGGGACTAGCGGGGAGGAGACCCAGTACTTC